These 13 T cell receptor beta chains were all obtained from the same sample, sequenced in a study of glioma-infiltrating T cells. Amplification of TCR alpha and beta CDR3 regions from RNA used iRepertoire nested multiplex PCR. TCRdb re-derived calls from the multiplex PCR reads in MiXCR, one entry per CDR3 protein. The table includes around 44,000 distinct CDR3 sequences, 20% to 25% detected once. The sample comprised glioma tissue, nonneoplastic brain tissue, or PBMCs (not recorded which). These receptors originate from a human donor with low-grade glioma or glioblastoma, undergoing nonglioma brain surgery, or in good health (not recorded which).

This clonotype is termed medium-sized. The CDR3 DNA reads as TGTGCCAGCAGTTACGCAACTAGCGGGGGGCTCGAGCAGTACTTC. Its protein is CASSYATSGGLEQYF. V gene TRBV6-6 combines with J gene TRBJ2-7; 12 bases agree with TRBD2. In germline, CDR1 is MNHNY, CDR2 SVGAGI (reference sequence). The trim removed 2 bases at V and 6 bases at J, leaving 5 bases unmatched. CDR3 size: 15 residues.

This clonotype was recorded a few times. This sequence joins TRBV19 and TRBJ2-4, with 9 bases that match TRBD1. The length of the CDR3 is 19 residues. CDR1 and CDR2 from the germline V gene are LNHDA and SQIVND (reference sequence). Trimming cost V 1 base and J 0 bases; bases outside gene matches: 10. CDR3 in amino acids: CASSIVRDRVLPAKNIQYF. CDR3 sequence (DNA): TGTGCCAGTAGTATAGTTCGGGACAGGGTTCTCCCAGCCAAAAACATTCAGTACTTC.

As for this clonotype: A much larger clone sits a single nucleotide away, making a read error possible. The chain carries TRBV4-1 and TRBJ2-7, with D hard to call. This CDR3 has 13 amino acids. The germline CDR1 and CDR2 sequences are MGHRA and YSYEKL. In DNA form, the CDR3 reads TGCGCCAGCGGCCAAGTTTACACCTACGAGCAGTACTTC. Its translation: CASGQVYTYEQYF.

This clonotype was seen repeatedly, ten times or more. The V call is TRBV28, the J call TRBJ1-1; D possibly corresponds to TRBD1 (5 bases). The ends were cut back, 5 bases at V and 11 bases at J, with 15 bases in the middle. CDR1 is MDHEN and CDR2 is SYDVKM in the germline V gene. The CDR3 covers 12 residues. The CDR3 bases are TGTGCCAGCAGTCTTCAGGGATATTGGGCTTTCTTT. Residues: CASSLQGYWAFF.

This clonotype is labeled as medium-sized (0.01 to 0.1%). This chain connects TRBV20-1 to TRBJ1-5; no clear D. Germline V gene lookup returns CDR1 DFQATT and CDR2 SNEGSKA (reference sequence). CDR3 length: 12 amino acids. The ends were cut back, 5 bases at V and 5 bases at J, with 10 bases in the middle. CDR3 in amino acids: CSAYHPDQPQHF. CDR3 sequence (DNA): TGCAGTGCTTACCATCCCGATCAGCCCCAGCATTTT.

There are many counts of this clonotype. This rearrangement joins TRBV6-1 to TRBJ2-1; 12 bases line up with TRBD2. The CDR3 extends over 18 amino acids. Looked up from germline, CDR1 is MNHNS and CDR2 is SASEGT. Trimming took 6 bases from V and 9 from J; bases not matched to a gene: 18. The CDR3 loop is CASSLPSASGRAVGEQFF. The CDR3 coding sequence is TGTGCCAGCAGCCTCCCCTCGGCTAGCGGGAGGGCCGTAGGTGAGCAGTTCTTC.

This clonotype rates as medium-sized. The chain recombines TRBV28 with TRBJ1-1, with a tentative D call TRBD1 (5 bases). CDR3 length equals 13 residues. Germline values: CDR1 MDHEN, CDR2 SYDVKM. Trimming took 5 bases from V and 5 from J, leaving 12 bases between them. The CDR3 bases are TGTGCCAGCAGTCCCCGCAGGGAGACTGAAGCTTTCTTT. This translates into CASSPRRETEAFF.

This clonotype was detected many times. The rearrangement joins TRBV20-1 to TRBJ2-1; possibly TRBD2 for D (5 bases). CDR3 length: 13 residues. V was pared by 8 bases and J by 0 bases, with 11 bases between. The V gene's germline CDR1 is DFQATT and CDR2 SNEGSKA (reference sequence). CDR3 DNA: TGCAGTTTGGACTTGAGCTCCTACAATGAGCAGTTCTTC. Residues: CSLDLSSYNEQFF.

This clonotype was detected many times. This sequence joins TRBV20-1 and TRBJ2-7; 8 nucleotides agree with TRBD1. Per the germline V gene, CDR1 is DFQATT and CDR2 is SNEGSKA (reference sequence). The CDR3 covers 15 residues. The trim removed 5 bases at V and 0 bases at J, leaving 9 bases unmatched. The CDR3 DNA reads TGCAGTGCTCCCGCTGACAGGGGCCTCTCCTACGAGCAGTACTTC. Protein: CSAPADRGLSYEQYF.

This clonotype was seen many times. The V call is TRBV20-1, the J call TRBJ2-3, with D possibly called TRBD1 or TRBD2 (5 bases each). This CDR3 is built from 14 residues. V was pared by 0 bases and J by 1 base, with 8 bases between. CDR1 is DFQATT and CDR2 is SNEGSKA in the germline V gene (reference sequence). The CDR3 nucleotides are TGCAGTGCTAGAGATCTGGGGGGCACAGATACGCAGTATTTT. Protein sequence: CSARDLGGTDTQYF.

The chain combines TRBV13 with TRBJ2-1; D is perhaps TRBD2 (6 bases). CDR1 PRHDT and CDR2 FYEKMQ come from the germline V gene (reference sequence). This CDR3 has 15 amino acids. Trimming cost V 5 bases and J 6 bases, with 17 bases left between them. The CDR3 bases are TGTGCCAGCAGCGGTACAGCGGGTGTGGTCAATGAGCAGTTCTTC. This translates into CASSGTAGVVNEQFF.

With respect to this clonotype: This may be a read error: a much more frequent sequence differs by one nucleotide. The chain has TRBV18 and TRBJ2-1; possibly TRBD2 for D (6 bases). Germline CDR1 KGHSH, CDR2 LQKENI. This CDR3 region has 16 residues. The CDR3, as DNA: TGTGCCAGCTCGTCTAAGTCGGGAGACTACTACAATGAGCAGCTCTTC. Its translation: CASSSKSGDYYNEQLF.

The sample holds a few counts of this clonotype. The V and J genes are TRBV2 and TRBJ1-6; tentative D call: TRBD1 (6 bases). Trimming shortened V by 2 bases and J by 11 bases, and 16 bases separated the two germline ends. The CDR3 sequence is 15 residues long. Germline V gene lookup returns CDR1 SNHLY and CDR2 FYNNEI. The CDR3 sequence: CASSEIVMGATPLHF. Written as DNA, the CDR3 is TGTGCCAGCAGTGAAATTGTAATGGGGGCGACACCCCTCCACTTT. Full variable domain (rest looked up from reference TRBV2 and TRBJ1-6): EPEVTQTPSHQVTQMGQEVILRCVPISNHLYFYWYRQILGQKVEFLVSFYNNEISEKSEIFDDQFSVERPDGSNFTLKIRSTKLEDSAMYFCASSEIVMGATPLHFGNGTRLTVT.